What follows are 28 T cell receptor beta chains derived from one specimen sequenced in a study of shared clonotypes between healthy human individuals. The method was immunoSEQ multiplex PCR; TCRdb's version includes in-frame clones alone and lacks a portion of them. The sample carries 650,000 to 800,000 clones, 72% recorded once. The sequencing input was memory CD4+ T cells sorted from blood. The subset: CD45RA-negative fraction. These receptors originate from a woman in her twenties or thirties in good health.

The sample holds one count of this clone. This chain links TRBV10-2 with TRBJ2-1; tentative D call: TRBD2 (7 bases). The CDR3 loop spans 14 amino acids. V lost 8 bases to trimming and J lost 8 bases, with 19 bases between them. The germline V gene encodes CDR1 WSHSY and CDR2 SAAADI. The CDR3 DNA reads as TGCGCCAGCGGGGGGGCAAACCGTGGCGATGAGCAGTTCTTC. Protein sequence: CASGGANRGDEQFF.

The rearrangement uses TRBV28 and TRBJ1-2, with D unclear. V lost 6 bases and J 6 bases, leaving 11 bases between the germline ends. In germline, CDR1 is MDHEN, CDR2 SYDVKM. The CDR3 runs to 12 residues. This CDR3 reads CASRREVDGYTF. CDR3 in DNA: TGTGCCAGCAGAAGGGAAGTAGATGGCTACACCTTC.

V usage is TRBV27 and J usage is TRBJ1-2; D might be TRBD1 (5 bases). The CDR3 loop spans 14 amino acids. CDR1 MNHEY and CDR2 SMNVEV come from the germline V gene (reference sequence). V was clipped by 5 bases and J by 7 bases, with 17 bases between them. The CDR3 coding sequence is TGTGCCAGCAGTCCGCAGGGTCCCCTATCTGGCTACACCTTC. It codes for CASSPQGPLSGYTF.

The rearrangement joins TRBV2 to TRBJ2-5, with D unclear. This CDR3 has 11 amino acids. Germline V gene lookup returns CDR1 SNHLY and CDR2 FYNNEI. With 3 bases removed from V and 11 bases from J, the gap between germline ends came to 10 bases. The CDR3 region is CASSDRQKQYF. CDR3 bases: TGTGCCAGCAGTGATCGGCAGAAGCAGTACTTC.

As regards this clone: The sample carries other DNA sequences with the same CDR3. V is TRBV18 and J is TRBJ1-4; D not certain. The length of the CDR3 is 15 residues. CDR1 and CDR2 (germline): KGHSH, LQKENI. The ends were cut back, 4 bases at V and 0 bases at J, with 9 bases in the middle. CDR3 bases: TGTGCCAGCTCACTTCAAGGAGCAACTAATGAAAAACTGTTTTTT. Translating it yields CASSLQGATNEKLFF.

CDR3 nucleotide sequence: TGCGCCAGCAGTGAGAGCGCGATAGGGGGGCAGTTCTTC. It specifies CASSESAIGGQFF. The V gene is TRBV10-1, the J gene TRBJ2-1; TRBD1 might be the D (6 bases). Per the germline V gene, CDR1 is WNHNN and CDR2 is SYGVQD (reference sequence). V was shortened by 2 bases and J by 12 bases, with 14 bases between the two germline ends. CDR3 length: 13 amino acids.

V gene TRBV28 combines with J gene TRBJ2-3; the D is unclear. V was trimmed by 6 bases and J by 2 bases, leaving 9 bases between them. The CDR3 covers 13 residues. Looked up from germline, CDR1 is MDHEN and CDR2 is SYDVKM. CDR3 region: CASSPGNTDTQYF. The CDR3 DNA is TGTGCCAGCAGCCCCGGCAACACAGATACGCAGTATTTT.

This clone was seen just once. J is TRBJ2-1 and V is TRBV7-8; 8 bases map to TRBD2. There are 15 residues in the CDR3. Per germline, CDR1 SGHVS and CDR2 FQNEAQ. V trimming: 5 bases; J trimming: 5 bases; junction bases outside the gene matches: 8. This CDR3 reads CASSRFLSGNNEQFF. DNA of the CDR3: TGTGCCAGCAGCCGATTTCTTAGCGGGAACAATGAGCAGTTCTTC. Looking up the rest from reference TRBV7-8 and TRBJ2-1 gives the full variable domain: GAGVSQSPRYKVAKRGQDVALRCDPISGHVSLFWYQQALGQGPEFLTYFQNEAQLDKSGLPSDRFFAERPEGSVSTLKIQRTQQEDSAVYLCASSRFLSGNNEQFFGPGTRLTVL.

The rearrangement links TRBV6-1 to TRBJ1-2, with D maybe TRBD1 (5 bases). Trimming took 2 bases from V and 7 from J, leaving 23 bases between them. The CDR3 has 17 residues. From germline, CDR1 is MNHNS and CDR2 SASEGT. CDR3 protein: CASSEKLFWGTGSGYTF. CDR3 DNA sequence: TGTGCCAGCAGTGAAAAATTATTTTGGGGGACCGGGTCTGGCTACACCTTC.

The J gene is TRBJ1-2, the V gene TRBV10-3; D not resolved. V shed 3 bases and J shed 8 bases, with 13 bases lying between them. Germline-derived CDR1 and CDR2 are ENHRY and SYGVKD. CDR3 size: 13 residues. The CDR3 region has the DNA TGTGCCATCAGTGATTCGGCCCCTGCGGGCTACACCTTC. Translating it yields CAISDSAPAGYTF.

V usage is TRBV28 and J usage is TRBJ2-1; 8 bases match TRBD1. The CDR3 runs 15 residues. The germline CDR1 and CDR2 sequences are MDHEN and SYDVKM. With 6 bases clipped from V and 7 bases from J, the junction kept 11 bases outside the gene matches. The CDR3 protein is CASRPQSGGSNEQFF. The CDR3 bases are TGTGCCAGCAGACCCCAATCAGGGGGCTCTAATGAGCAGTTCTTC.

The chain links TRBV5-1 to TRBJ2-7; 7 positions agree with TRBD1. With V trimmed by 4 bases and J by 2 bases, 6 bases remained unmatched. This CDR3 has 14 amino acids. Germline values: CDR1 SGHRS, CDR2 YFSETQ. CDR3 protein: CASSTGTETYEQYF. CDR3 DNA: TGCGCCAGCAGCACCGGGACAGAAACCTACGAGCAGTACTTC.

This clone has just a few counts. CDR3 region: CASSAQGRAQREQYF. CDR3 nucleotides: TGTGCCAGCTCTGCACAGGGGAGAGCTCAGCGTGAGCAGTACTTC. This rearrangement joins TRBV18 to TRBJ2-7, with 7 bases matching TRBD1. Per germline, CDR1 KGHSH and CDR2 LQKENI. The CDR3 extends over 15 amino acids. With V trimmed by 6 bases and J by 7 bases, 15 bases remained unmatched.

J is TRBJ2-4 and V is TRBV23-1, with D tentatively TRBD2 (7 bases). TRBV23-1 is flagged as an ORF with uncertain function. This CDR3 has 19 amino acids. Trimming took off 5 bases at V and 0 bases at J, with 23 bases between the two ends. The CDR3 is CASSTGRGAALLAKNIQYF. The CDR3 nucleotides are TGCGCCAGCAGTACAGGGAGGGGGGCCGCGTTACTAGCCAAAAACATTCAGTACTTC.

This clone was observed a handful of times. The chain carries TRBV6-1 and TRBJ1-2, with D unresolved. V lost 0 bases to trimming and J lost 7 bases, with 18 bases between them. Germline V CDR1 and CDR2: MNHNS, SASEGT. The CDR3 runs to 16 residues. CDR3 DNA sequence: TGTGCCAGCAGTGAAGCGTCCCGCCAGGCGGCCGGTGGCTACACCTTC. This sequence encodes CASSEASRQAAGGYTF.

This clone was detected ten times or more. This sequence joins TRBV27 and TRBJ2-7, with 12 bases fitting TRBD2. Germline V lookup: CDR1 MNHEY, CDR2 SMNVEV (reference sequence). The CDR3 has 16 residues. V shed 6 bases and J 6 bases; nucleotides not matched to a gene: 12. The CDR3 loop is CASSYGPSGRAFEQYF. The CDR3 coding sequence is TGTGCCAGCAGCTATGGGCCTAGCGGGAGGGCCTTCGAGCAGTACTTC.

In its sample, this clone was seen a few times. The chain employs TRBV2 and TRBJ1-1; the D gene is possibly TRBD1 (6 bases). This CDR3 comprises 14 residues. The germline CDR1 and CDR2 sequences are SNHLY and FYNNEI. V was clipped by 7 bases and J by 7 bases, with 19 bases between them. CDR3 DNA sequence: TGTGCCAGCACCTTCGAAGGGGGGAGAGGTGAAGCTTTCTTT. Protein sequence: CASTFEGGRGEAFF.

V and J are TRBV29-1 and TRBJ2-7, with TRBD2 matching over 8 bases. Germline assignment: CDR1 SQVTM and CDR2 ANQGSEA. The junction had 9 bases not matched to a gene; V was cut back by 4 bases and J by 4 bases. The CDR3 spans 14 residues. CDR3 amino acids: CSVGSGSEGYEQYF. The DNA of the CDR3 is TGCAGCGTTGGAAGCGGGAGCGAGGGTTACGAGCAGTACTTC.

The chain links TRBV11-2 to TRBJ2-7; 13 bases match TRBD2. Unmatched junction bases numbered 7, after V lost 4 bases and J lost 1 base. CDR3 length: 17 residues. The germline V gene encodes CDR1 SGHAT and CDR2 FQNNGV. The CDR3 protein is CASSSGTSGIVSYEQYF. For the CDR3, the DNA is TGTGCCAGCAGCTCCGGGACTAGCGGGATTGTATCCTACGAGCAGTACTTC.

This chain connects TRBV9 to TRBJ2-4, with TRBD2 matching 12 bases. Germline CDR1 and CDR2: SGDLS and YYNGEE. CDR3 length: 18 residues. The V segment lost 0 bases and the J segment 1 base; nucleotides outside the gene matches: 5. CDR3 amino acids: CASSVEASGRGAKNIQYF. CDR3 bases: TGTGCCAGCAGCGTAGAGGCTAGCGGGAGGGGTGCCAAAAACATTCAGTACTTC.

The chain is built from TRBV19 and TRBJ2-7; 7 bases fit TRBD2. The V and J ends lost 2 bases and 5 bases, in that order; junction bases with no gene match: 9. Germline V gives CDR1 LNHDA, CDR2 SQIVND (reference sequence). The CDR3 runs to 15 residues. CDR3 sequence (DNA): TGTGCCAGTAGTATAAGGCGGGAGAAGAGGGACGAGCAGTACTTC. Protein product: CASSIRREKRDEQYF.

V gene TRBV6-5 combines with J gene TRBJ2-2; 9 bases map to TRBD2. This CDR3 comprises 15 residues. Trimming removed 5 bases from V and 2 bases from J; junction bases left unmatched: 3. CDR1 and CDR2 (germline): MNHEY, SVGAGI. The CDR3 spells CASSRLAVNTGELFF. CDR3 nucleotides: TGTGCCAGCAGTCGACTAGCGGTTAACACCGGGGAGCTGTTTTTT.

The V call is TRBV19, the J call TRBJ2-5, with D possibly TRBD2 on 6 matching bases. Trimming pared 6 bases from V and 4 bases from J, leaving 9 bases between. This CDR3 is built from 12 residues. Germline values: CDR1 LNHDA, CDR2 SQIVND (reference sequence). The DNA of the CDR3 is TGTGCCAGTAGAGACGGGAGAGAGACCCAGTACTTC. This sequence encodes CASRDGRETQYF.

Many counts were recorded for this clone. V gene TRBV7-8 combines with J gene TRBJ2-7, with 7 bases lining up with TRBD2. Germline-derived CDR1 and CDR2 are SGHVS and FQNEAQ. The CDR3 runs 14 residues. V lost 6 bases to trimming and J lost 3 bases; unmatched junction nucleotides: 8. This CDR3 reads CASSLLAGDYEQYF. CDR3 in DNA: TGTGCCAGCAGTCTGTTGGCGGGGGACTACGAGCAGTACTTC.

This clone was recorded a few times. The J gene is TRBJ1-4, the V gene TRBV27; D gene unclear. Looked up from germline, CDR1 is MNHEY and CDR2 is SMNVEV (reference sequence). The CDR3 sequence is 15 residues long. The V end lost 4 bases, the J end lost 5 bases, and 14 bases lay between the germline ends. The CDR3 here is CASSSAQDFNEKLFF. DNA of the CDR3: TGTGCCAGCAGTTCGGCCCAGGATTTCAATGAAAAACTGTTTTTT.

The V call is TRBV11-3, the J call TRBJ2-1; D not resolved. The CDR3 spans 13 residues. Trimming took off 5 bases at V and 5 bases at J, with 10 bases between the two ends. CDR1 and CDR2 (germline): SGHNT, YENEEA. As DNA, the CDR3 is TGTGCCAGCAGCCGAAACGCAAACAATGAGCAGTTCTTC. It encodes CASSRNANNEQFF.

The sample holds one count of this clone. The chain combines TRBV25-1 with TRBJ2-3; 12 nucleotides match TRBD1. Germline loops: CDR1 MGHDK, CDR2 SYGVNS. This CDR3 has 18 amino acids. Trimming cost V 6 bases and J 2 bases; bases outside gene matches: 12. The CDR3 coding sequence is TGTGCCAGCAGCCCGGGACAGGGGGCCCCCGGCTCCACAGATACGCAGTATTTT. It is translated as CASSPGQGAPGSTDTQYF.

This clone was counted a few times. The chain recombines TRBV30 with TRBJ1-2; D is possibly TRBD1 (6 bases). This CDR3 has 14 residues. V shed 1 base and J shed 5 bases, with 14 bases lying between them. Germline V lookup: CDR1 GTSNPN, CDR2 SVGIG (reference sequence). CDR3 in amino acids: CAWSAWTASYGYTF. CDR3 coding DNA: TGTGCCTGGAGTGCCTGGACAGCCTCATATGGCTACACCTTC.